The sequence of this T cell receptor (beta chain) was determined in a study of T cells in Graves' hyperthyroidism and ophthalmopathy. Study information: It was at initial diagnosis, before any treatment, that peripheral blood was collected.

Using RNA transcripts as the source, TCR beta CDR3 regions were amplified. The study used the HTBI primer set for a first-round RT-PCR of the TCR CDR3. TCRdb reprocessed the multiplex PCR reads via MiXCR and lists one record per CDR3 protein. Of approximately 380,000 distinct CDR3 sequences listed, 19% are singletons. Graves' hyperthyroidism qualified as stable when ophthalmopathy did not progress within 18 months. Thyroid ultrasound, orbital computed tomography, clinical symptoms, and serum thyroxine and TRAb underpinned diagnoses. PBMCs came from 10 ml fresh peripheral blood. The CDR3 runs 14 residues. Germline trimming cut 7 bases from V and 8 bases from J; bases unmatched to any gene: 12. From germline, CDR1 is SNHLY and CDR2 FYNNEI.

This sequence originates from a woman aged 18-35 years with Graves' hyperthyroidism. The source material was blood. This chain connects TRBV2 to TRBJ1-2, with 8 positions matching TRBD1. CDR3: CASIRGPPGGGYTF. CDR3 nucleotides: TGTGCCAGCATCAGGGGGCCCCCCGGGGGGGGCTACACCTTC.